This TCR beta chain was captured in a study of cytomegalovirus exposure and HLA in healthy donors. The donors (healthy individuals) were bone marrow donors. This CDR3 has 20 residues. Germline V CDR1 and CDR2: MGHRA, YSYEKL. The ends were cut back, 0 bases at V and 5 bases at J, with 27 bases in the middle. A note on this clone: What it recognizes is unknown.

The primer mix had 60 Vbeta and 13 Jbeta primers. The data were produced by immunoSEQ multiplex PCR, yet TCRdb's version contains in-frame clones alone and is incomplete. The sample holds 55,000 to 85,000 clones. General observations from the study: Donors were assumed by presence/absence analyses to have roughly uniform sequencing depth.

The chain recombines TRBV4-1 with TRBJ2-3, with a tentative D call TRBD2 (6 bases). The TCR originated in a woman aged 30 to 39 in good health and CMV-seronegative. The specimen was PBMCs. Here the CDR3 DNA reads TGCGCCAGCAGCCAAGAGGGGCTAGCGCTCCGCCCGGGACTGGGAGATACGCAGTATTTT. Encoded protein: CASSQEGLALRPGLGDTQYF.